What follows describes a single T cell receptor beta chain. Trimming took 5 bases from V and 10 from J; bases not matched to a gene: 5. The length of the CDR3 is 12 residues. Germline assignment: CDR1 LGHDT and CDR2 YNNKEL (reference sequence). This specimen belongs to a study of blood T cell repertoires in COVID-19. Study-level background: Acute and convalescent COVID-19 specimens originated in the United States, Italy and Spain.

Only in-frame clones appear in the TCRdb table, and some are missing; sequencing was by immunoSEQ multiplex PCR. Of 200,000 to 250,000 clones detected, 70% to 90% appear once; the ten largest clones hold about 10%. In assigning cohorts, the study relied on participant-reported clinical history. In Cohort 3, a recovered donor had either two negative PCRs, clearance, or symptom resolution. This rearrangement joins TRBV3-1 (or the pseudogene TRBV3-2) to TRBJ2-1, with 7 nucleotides matching TRBD2. Sequenced input: PBMCs or T cells enriched from blood (not recorded which). The sequence came from a man aged 25 to 40 who had recovered from COVID-19. In DNA form, the CDR3 reads TGTGCCAGCAGCTTAAATAGCGGGGAGCAGTTCTTC. Protein product: CASSLNSGEQFF.